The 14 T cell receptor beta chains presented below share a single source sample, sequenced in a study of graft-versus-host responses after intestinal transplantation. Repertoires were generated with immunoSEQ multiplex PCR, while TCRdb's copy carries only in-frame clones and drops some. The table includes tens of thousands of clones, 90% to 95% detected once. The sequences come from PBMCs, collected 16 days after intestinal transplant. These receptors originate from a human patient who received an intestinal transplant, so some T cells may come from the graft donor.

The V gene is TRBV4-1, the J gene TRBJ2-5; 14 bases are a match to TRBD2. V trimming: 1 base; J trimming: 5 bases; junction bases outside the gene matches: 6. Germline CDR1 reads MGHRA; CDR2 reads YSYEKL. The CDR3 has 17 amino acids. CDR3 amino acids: CASSQGTSGRFSETQYF. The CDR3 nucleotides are TGCGCCAGCAGCCAAGGGACTAGCGGGAGGTTTTCGGAGACCCAGTACTTC.

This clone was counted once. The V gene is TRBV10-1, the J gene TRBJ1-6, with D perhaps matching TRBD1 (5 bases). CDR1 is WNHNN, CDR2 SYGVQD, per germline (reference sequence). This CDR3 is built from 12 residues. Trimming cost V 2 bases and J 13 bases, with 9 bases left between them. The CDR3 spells CASSESRDPLHF. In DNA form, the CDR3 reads TGCGCCAGCAGTGAGAGTCGGGACCCCCTCCACTTT.

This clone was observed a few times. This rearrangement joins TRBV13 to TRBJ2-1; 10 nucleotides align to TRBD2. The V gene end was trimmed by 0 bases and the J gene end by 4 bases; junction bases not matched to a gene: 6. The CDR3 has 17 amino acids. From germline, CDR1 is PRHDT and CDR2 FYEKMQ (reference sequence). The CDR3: CASSLGPGTSEYNEQFF. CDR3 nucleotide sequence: TGTGCCAGCAGCTTAGGTCCCGGGACTAGCGAATACAATGAGCAGTTCTTC.

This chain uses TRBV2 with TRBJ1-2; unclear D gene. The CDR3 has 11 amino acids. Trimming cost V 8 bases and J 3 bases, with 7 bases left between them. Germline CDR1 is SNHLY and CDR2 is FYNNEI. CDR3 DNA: TGTGCCAGCGGCACAGACTATGGCTACACCTTC. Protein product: CASGTDYGYTF.

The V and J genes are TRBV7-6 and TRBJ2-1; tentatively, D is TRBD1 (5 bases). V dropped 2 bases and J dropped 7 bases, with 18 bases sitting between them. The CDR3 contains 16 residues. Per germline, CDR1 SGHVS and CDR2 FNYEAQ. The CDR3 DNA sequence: TGTGCCAGCAGCTTATCCAGGGCTAGTCCCACGAATGAGCAGTTCTTC. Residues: CASSLSRASPTNEQFF.

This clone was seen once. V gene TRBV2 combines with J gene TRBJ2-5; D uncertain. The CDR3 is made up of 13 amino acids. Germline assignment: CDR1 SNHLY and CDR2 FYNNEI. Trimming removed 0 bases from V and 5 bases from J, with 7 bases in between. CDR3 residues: CASSEAGWETQYF. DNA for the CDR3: TGTGCCAGCAGTGAAGCGGGATGGGAGACCCAGTACTTC.

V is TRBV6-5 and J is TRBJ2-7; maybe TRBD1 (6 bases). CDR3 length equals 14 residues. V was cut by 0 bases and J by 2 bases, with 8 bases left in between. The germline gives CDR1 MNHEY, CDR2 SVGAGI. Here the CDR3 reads CASSYSQGAYEQYF. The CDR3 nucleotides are TGTGCCAGCAGTTACTCACAGGGCGCCTACGAGCAGTACTTC.

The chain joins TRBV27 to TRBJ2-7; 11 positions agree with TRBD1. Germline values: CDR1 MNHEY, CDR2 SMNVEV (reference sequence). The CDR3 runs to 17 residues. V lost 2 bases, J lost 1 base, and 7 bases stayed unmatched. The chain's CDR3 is CASSLRRGTGGSYEQYF. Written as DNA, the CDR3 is TGTGCCAGCAGTTTAAGACGTGGGACAGGGGGGTCCTACGAGCAGTACTTC.

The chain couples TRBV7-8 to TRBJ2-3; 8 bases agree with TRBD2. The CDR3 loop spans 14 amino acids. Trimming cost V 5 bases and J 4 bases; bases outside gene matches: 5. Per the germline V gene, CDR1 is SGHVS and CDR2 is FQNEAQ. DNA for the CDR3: TGTGCCAGCAGCCTTGGACTAGCTTCAGATACGCAGTATTTT. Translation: CASSLGLASDTQYF.

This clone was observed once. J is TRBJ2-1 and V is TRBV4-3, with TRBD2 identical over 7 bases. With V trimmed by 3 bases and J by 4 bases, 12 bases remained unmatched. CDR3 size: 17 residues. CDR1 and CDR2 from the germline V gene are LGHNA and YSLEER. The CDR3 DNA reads TGCGCCAGCAGCCAGACTCATACGCGGGAGATATACAATGAGCAGTTCTTC. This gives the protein CASSQTHTREIYNEQFF.

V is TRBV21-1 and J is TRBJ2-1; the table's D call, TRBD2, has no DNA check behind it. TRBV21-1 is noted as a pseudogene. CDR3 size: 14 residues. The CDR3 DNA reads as TGTGCCAGCAGCAAAGTCCCTAGCACCCATGAGCAGTTCTTC. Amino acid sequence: CASSKVPSTHEQFF.

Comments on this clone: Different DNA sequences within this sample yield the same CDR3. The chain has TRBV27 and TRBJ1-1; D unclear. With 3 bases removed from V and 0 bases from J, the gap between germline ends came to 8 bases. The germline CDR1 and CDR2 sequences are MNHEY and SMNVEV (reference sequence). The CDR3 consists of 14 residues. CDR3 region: CASSLWGLNTEAFF. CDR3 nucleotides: TGTGCCAGCAGTTTGTGGGGTTTGAACACTGAAGCTTTCTTT.

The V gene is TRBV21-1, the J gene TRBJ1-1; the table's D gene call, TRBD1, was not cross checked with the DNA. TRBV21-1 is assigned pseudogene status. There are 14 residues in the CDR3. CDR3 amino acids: CANHLTGENTEAFF. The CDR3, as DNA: TGTGCCAACCATCTGACAGGGGAGAACACTGAAGCTTTCTTT.

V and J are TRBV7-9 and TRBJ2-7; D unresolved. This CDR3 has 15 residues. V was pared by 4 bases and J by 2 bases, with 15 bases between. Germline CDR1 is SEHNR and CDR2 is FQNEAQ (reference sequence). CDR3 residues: CASSSGSDRPYEQYF. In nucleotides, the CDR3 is TGTGCCAGCAGCTCAGGATCCGACCGGCCCTACGAGCAGTACTTC.